This T cell receptor beta chain appears in the sequencing data of a study of T cell clonality in common variable immunodeficiency. Only in-frame clones appear in the TCRdb table, and some are missing; sequencing was by immunoSEQ multiplex PCR. The sample holds approximately 35,000 clones, and no clone turns up only once. CVID subjects were neither ill nor on immunomodulatory or immunosuppressive medication at sampling. This clone was seen ten or more times. The antigen is unknown. The read ends 3 residues before the CDR3 terminus; that terminus is restored from the germline J gene. Broader study findings: Fewer deletions and N-nucleotide insertions were reportedly seen in common variable immunodeficiency TCR beta sequences.

Germline-derived CDR1 and CDR2 are DFQATT and SNEGSKA (reference sequence). V shed 6 bases, J shed 2 bases, and the junction held 13 bases outside the gene matches. This CDR3 has 16 residues. The sequence derives from a human donor with common variable immunodeficiency. The V and J genes are TRBV20-1 and TRBJ2-3; 8 positions match TRBD2. Sequenced sample: peripheral blood mononuclear cells. The sequenced CDR3 bases are TGCAGTGCCCGGGGTGGGACTAGGGGTTTCACAGATACG. As protein: CSARGGTRGFTDT. The entire CDR3 protein is CSARGGTRGFTDTQYF.